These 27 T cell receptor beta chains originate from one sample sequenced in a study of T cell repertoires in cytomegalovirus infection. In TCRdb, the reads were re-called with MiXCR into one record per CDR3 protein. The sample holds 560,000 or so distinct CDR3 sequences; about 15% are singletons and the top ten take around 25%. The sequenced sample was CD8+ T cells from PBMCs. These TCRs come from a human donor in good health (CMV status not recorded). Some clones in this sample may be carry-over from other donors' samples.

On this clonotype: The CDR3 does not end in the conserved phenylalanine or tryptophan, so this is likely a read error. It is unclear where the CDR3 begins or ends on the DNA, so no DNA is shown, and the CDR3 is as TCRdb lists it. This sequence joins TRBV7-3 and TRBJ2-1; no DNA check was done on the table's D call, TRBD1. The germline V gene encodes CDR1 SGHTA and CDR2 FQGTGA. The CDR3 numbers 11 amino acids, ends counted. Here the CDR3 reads CASSLSGEQLL.

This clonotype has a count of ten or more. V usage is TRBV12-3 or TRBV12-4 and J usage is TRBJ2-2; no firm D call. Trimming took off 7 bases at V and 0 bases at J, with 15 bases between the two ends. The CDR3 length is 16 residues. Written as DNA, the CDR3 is TGTGCCAGCATCCCCCGCATGGCAGCGAACACCGGGGAGCTGTTTTTT. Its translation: CASIPRMAANTGELFF.

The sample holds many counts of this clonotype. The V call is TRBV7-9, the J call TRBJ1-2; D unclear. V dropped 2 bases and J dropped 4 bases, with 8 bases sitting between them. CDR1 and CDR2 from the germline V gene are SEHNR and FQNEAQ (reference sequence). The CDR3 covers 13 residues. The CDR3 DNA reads TGTGCCAGCAGCTTAAAGGTGGGCTATGGCTACACCTTC. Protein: CASSLKVGYGYTF.

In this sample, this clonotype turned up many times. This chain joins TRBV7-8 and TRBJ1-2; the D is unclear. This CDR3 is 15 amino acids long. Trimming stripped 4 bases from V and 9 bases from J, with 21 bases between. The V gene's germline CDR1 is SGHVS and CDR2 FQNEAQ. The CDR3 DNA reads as TGTGCCAGCAGCTCCTCCTCGAAACTCCCTTATAGCTACACCTTC. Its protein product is CASSSSSKLPYSYTF.

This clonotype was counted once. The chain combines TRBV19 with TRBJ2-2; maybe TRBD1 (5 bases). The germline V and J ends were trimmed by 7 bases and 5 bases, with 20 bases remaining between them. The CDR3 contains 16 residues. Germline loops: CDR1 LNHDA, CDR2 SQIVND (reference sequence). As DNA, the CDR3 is TGTGCCAGTATGACCGACCAGGGTTCAGAAACCGGGGAGCTGTTTTTT. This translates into CASMTDQGSETGELFF. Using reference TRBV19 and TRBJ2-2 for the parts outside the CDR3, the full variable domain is DGGITQSPKYLFRKEGQNVTLSCEQNLNHDAMYWYRQDPGQGLRLIYYSQIVNDFQKGDIAEGYSVSREKKESFPLTVTSAQKNPTAFYLCASMTDQGSETGELFFGEGSRLTVL.

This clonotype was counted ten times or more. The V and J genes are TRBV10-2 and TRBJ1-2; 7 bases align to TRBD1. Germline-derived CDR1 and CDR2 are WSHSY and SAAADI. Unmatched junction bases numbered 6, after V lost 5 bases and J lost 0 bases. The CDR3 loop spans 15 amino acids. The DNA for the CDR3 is TGCGCCAGCAGTACCCGGGACAGAGCTAACTATGGCTACACCTTC. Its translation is CASSTRDRANYGYTF.

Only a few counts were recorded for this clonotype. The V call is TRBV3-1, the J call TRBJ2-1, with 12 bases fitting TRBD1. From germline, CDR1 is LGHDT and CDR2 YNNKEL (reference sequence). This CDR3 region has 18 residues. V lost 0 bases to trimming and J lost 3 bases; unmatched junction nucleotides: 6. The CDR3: CASSQDPGTGGGYNEQFF. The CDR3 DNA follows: TGTGCCAGCAGCCAAGATCCCGGGACAGGGGGCGGCTACAATGAGCAGTTCTTC.

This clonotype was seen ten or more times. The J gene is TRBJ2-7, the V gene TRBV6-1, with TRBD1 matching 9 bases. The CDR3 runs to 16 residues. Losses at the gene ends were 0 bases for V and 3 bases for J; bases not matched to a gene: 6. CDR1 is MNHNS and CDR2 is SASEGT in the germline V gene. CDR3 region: CASSEAKGDRDYEQYF. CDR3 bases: TGTGCCAGCAGTGAAGCGAAGGGGGACAGGGACTACGAGCAGTACTTC.

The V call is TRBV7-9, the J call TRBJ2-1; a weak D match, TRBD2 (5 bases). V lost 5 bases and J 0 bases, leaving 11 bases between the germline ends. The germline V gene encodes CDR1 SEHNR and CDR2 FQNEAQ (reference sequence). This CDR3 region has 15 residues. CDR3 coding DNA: TGTGCCAGCAGCCCGCAGACTACCTCCTACAATGAGCAGTTCTTC. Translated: CASSPQTTSYNEQFF.

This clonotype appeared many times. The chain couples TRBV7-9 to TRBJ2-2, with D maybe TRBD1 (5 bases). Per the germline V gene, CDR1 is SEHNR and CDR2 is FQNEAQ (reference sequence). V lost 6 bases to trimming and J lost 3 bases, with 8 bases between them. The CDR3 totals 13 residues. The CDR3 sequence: CASRQVYTGELFF. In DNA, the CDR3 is TGTGCCAGCAGACAGGTCTACACCGGGGAGCTGTTTTTT.

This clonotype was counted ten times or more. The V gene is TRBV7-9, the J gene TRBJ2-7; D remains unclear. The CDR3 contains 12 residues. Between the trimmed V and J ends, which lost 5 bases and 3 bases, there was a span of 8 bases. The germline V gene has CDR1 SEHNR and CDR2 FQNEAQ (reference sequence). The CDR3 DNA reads TGTGCCAGCAGCGGCTGGGACTACGAGCAGTACTTC. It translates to CASSGWDYEQYF.

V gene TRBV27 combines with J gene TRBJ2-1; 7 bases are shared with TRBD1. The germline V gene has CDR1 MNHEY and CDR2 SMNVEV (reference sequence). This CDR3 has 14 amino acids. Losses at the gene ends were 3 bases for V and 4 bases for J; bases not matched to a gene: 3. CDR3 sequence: CASSLKGAYNEQFF. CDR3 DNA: TGTGCCAGCAGTTTGAAGGGGGCTTACAATGAGCAGTTCTTC.

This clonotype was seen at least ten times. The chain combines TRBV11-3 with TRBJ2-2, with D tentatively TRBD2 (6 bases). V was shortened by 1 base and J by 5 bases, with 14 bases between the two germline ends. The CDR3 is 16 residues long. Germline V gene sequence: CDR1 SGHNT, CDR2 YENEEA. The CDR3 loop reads CASSLASGEGTGELFF. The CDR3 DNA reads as TGTGCCAGCAGCTTAGCTTCGGGAGAAGGGACCGGGGAGCTGTTTTTT.

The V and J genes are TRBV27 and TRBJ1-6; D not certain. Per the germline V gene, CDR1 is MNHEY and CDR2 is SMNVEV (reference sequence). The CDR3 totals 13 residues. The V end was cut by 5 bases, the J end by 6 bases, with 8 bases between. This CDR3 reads CASSHPGNSPLHF. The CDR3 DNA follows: TGTGCCAGCAGTCATCCGGGTAATTCACCCCTCCACTTT.

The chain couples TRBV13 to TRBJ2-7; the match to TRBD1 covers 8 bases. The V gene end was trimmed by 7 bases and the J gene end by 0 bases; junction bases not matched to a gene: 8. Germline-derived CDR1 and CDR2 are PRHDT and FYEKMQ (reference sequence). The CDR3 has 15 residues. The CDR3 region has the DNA TGTGCCAGCACCCCATGGGACAGGAGCTCCTACGAGCAGTACTTC. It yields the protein CASTPWDRSSYEQYF.

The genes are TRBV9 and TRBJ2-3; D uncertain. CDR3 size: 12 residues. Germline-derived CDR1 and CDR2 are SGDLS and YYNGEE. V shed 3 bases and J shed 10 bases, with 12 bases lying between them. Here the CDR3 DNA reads TGTGCCAGCAGCGGAATTAGGCCGTCGCAGTATTTT. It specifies CASSGIRPSQYF.

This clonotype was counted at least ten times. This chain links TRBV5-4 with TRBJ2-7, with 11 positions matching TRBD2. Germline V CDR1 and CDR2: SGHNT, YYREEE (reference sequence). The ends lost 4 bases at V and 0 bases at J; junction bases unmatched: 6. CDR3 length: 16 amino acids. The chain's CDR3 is CASSATSGSYSYEQYF. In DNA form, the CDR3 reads TGTGCCAGCAGCGCTACTAGCGGGAGCTACTCCTACGAGCAGTACTTC.

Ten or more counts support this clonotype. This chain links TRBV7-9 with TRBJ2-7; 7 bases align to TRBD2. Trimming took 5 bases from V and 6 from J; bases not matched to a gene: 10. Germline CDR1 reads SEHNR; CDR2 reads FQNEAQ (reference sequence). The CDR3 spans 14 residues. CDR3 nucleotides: TGTGCCAGCAGCCCGATCTCGCGGGAGTCCGAGCAGTACTTC. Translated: CASSPISRESEQYF.

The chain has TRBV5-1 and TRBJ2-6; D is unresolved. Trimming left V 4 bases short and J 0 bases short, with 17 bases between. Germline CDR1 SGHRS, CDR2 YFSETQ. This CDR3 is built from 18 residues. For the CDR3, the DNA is TGCGCCAGCAGCGCTTCGGACGGATCCGTCTCTGGGGCCAACGTCCTGACTTTC. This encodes CASSASDGSVSGANVLTF.

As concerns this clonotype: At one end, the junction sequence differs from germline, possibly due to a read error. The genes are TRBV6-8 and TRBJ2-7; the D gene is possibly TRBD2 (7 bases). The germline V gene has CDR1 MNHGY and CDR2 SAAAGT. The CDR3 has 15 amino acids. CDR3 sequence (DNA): TGTGCCAGCAGCTACTTAGGGGGGGGGGCTTCTGAGCAGTACTTC. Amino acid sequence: CASSYLGGGASEQYF.

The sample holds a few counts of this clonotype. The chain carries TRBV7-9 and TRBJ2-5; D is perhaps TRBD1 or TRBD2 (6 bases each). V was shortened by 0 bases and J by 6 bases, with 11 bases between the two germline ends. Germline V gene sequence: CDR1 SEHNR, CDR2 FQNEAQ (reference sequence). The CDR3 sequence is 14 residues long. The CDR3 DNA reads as TGTGCCAGCAGCTTAGCGGGGGGCAGAAAGACCCAGTACTTC. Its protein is CASSLAGGRKTQYF.

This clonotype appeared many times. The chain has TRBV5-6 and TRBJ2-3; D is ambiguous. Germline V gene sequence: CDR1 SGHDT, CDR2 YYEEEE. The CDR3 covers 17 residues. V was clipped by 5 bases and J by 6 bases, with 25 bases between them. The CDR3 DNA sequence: TGTGCCAGCAGTATGCCAATGACGGACGGTCCGCGGGATACGCAGTATTTT. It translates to CASSMPMTDGPRDTQYF. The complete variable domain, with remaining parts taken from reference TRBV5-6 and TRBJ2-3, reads DAGVTQSPTHLIKTRGQQVTLRCSPKSGHDTVSWYQQALGQGPQFIFQYYEEEERQRGNFPDRFSGHQFPNYSSELNVNALLLGDSALYLCASSMPMTDGPRDTQYFGPGTRLTVL.

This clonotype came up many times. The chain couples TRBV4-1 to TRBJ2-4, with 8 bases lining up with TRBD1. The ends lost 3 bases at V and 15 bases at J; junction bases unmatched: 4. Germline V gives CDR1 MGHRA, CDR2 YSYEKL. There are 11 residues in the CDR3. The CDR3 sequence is CASSQQGARYF. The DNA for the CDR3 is TGCGCCAGCAGCCAGCAGGGGGCTCGGTACTTC.

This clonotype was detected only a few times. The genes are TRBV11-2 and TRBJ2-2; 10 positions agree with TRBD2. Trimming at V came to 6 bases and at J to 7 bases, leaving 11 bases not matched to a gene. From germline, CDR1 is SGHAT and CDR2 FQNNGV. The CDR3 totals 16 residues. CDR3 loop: CASRPLAGASGGELFF. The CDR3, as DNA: TGTGCCAGCAGGCCTCTAGCGGGGGCCTCCGGCGGGGAGCTGTTTTTT.

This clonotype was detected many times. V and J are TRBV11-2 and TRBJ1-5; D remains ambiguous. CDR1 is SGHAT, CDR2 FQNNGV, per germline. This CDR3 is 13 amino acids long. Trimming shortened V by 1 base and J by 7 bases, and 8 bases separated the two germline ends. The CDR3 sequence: CASSLGGKQPQHF. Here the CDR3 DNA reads TGTGCCAGCAGCTTAGGAGGGAAGCAGCCCCAGCATTTT. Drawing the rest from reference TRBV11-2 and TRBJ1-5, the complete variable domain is EAGVAQSPRYKIIEKRQSVAFWCNPISGHATLYWYQQILGQGPKLLIQFQNNGVVDDSQLPKDRFSAERLKGVDSTLKIQPAKLEDSAVYLCASSLGGKQPQHFGDGTRLSIL.

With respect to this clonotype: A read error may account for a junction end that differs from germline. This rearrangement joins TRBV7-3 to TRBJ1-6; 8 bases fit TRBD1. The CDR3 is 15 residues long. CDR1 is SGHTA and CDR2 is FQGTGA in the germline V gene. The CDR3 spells CASSITGGINSPLHF. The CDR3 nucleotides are TGTGCCAGCAGCATAACAGGGGGTATTAATTCACCCCTCCACTTT.

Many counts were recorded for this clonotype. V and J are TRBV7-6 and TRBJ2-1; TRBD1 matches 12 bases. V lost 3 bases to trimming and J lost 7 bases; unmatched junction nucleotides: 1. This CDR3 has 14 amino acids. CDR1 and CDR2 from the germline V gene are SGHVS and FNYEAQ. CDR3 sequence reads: CASSLGQGANEQFF. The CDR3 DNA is TGTGCCAGCAGCTTGGGACAGGGGGCAAATGAGCAGTTCTTC. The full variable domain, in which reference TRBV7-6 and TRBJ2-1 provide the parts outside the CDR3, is GAGVSQSPRYKVTKRGQDVALRCDPISGHVSLYWYRQALGQGPEFLTYFNYEAQQDKSGLPNDRFSAERPEGSISTLTIQRTEQRDSAMYRCASSLGQGANEQFFGPGTRLTVL.